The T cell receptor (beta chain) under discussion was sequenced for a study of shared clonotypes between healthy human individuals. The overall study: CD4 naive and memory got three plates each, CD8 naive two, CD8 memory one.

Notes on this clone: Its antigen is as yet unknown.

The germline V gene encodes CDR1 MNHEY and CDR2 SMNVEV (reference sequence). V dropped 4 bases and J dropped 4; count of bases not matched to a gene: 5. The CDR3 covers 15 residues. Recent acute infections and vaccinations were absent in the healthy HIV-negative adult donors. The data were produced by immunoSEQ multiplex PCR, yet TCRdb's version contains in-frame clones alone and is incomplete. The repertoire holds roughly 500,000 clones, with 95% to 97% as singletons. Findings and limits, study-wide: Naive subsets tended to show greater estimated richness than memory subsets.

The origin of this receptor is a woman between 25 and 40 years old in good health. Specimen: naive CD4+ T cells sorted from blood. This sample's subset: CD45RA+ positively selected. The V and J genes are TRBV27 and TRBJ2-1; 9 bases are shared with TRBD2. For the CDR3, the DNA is TGTGCCAGCAGTTCGGTAGCGGGAGTTTACAATGAGCAGTTCTTC. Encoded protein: CASSSVAGVYNEQFF.